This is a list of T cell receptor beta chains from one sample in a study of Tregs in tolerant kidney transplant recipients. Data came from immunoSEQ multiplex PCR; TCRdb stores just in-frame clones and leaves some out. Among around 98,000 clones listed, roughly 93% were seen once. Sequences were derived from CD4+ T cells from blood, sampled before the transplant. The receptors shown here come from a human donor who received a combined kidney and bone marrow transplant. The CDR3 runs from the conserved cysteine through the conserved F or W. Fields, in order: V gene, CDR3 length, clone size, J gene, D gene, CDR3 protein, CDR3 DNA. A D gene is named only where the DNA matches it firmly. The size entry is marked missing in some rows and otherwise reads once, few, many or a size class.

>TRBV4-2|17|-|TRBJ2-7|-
CASSPEDGGGTSYEQYF
TGTGCCAGCAGCCCCGAAGATGGGGGCGGAACTTCCTACGAGCAGTACTTC
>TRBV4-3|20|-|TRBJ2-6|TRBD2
CASSLIRGGPANSGANVLTF
TGCGCCAGCAGCCTCATCCGCGGGGGGCCCGCAAACTCTGGGGCCAACGTCCTGACTTTC
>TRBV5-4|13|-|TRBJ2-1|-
CASMGGLNNEQFF
TGTGCCAGCATGGGAGGACTGAACAATGAGCAGTTCTTC
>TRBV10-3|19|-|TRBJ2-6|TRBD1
CAISEPLRQGLAGANVLTF
TGTGCCATCAGTGAGCCCCTCCGACAGGGGCTCGCTGGGGCCAACGTCCTGACTTTC
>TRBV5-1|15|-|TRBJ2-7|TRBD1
CASSLREDRAYEQYF
TGCGCCAGCAGCTTGAGGGAGGACAGGGCCTACGAGCAGTACTTC
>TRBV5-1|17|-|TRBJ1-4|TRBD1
CASSLEGQGSTNEKLFF
TGCGCCAGCAGCTTGGAGGGACAGGGTTCAACTAATGAAAAACTGTTTTTT
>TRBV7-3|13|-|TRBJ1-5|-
CASSLSSDQPQHF
TGTGCCAGCAGCTTAAGTTCCGATCAGCCCCAGCATTTT
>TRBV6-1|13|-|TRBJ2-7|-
CASIATATYEQYF
TGTGCCAGCATCGCGACAGCTACCTACGAGCAGTACTTC
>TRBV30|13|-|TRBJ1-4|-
CACRGRVDEKLFF
TGTGCCTGCCGGGGAAGGGTGGATGAAAAACTGTTTTTT
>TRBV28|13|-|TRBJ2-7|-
CASNPGVIFEQYF
TGTGCCAGCAACCCAGGGGTAATATTCGAGCAGTACTTC
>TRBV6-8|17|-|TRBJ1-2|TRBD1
CASRTGTGRSPNYGYTF
TGTGCCAGCAGGACCGGGACAGGGAGAAGTCCAAACTATGGCTACACCTTC
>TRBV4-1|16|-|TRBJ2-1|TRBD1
CASSQDYMTGGYEQFF
TGCGCCAGCAGCCAAGACTACATGACAGGGGGTTATGAGCAGTTCTTC
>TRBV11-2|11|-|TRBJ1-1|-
CASSFFTEAFF
TGTGCCAGCAGCTTCTTTACTGAAGCTTTCTTT
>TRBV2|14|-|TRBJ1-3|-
CASALQGSGNTIYF
TGTGCCAGCGCATTACAGGGTTCTGGAAACACCATATATTTT
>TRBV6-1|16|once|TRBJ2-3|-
CASSVEDRDYTDTQYF
TGTGCCAGCAGTGTTGAGGACAGGGACTACACAGATACGCAGTATTTT
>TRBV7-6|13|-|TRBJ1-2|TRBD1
CASSPRQGFGYTF
TGTGCCAGCAGCCCAAGACAGGGGTTTGGCTACACCTTC
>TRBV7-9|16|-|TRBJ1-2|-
CASSLPNRDINYGYTF
TGTGCCAGCAGCTTACCTAACCGGGACATAAACTATGGCTACACCTTC
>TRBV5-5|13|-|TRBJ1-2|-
CASSQDQGQGYTF
TGTGCCAGCAGCCAAGATCAGGGGCAGGGCTACACCTTC
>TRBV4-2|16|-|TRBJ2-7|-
CASSQDGSLQGHEQYF
TGTGCCAGCAGCCAAGATGGATCCCTTCAGGGCCACGAGCAGTACTTC
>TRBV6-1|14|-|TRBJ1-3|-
CASSGQVSGNTIYF
TGTGCCAGCAGTGGACAGGTCTCTGGAAACACCATATATTTT
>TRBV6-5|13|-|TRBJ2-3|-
CASRGLAVDTQYF
TGTGCCAGCAGAGGGCTAGCCGTGGATACGCAGTATTTT
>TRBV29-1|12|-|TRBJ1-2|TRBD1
CSAHRGLSGYTF
TGCAGCGCCCACAGGGGGCTTAGTGGCTACACCTTC
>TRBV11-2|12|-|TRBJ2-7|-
CASSPAGLEQYF
TGTGCCAGCAGCCCCGCCGGGTTGGAGCAGTACTTC
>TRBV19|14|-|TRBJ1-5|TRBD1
CASTGTGGNQPQHF
TGTGCCAGTACCGGGACAGGGGGCAATCAGCCCCAGCATTTT
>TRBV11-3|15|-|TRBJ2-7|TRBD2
CASSPSGRAHYEQYF
TGTGCCAGCAGCCCTAGCGGGAGGGCCCACTACGAGCAGTACTTC
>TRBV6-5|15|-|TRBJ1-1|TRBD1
CASSYFGQGAIEAFF
TGTGCCAGCAGTTACTTTGGACAGGGGGCGATTGAAGCTTTCTTT
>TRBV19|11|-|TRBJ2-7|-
CASSGSYEQYF
TGTGCCAGTAGCGGCTCCTACGAGCAGTACTTC
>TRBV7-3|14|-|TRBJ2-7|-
CASSLFADPYEQYF
TGTGCCAGCAGCTTATTTGCAGATCCCTACGAGCAGTACTTC
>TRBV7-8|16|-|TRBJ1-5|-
CASSLDRTVNAQPQHF
TGTGCCAGCAGCTTAGACAGGACAGTTAACGCTCAACCCCAGCATTTT
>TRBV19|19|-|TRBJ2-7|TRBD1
CASSILGQGFGPKMYEQYF
TGTGCCAGTAGTATCCTGGGACAGGGGTTCGGACCTAAGATGTACGAGCAGTACTTC
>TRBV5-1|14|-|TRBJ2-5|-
CASKEQGARETQYF
TGCGCCAGCAAGGAACAGGGAGCGCGAGAGACCCAGTACTTC
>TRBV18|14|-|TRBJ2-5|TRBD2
CASSPTSGEETQYF
TGTGCCAGCTCACCGACTAGCGGCGAAGAGACCCAGTACTTC
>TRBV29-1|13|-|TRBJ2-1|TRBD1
CSGGTGRINEQFF
TGCAGCGGAGGGACAGGAAGAATCAATGAGCAGTTCTTC
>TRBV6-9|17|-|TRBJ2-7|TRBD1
CASSSPTGTGDPYEQYF
TGTGCCAGCAGTTCTCCAACCGGGACAGGGGATCCCTACGAGCAGTACTTC
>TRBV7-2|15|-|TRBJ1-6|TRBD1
CASSFWTGENSPLHF
TGTGCCAGCAGCTTCTGGACAGGAGAGAATTCACCCCTCCACTTT
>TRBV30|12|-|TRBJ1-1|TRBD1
CAWSWDRPEAFF
TGTGCCTGGTCCTGGGACAGGCCTGAAGCTTTCTTT
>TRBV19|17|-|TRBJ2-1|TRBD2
CASSRELAGMSYNEQFF
TGTGCCAGTAGTAGAGAACTAGCGGGAATGTCCTACAATGAGCAGTTCTTC
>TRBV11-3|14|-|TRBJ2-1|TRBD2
CASSSSGGGGEQFF
TGTGCCAGCAGCTCGAGCGGGGGAGGTGGTGAGCAGTTCTTC
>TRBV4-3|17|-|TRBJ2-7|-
CASSQDRHRLRGYEQYF
TGCGCCAGCAGCCAAGACAGGCACAGGCTAAGAGGCTACGAGCAGTACTTC